This T cell receptor beta chain was found in a study of T cells in tumors after PD-1 blockade. For the study at large: Treatment was either pembrolizumab 200 mg every 3 weeks or cemiplimab 350 mg every 2 weeks. Daily vismodegib 150 mg continued in a subset of anti-PD-1-treated patients. Peripheral blood samples averaged approximately 37,000 unique clonotypes and some 120,000 templates. Overall study results and limits: Peripheral recruitment is suggested, as some novel exhausted tumor clones were in pre-treatment blood.

Only in-frame clones appear in the TCRdb table, and some are missing; sequencing was by immunoSEQ multiplex PCR. This sample has around 25,000 clones, with nearly 85% found just once. The V gene's germline CDR1 is LNHDA and CDR2 SQIVND (reference sequence). The length of the CDR3 is 15 residues. V dropped 5 bases and J dropped 3 bases, with 14 bases sitting between them. For this clone: As yet, its antigen is unknown.

The sequenced sample was PBMCs, obtained after anti-PD-1 treatment. The receptor's source is a human donor with basal cell carcinoma. V usage is TRBV19 and J usage is TRBJ1-5, with a possible D match to TRBD1 (5 bases). Here the CDR3 reads CASSPQGRANQPQHF. The CDR3 nucleotides read TGTGCCAGTAGTCCCCAGGGACGGGCCAATCAGCCCCAGCATTTT.